The 8 T cell receptor beta chains below all came from one sample that was sequenced in a study of cytomegalovirus exposure and HLA in healthy donors. A multiplex PCR was run with 60 Vbeta primers and 13 Jbeta primers. Libraries were prepared by immunoSEQ multiplex PCR; TCRdb keeps only in-frame clonotypes and omits some of them. Of 35,000 to 55,000 clones in the sample, around 53% are singletons; the top ten hold under 6.5%. Specimen: PBMCs. Receptors were obtained from a man in his sixties in good health and CMV-seronegative.

V and J are TRBV27 and TRBJ2-1; the match to TRBD2 covers 9 bases. Germline V gene data show CDR1 as MNHEY and CDR2 as SMNVEV (reference sequence). This CDR3 has 13 amino acids. J lost 12 bases, V lost 2 bases, and 5 bases had no gene match. CDR3 sequence: CASSLHSGSWQFF. CDR3 nucleotides: TGTGCCAGCAGTTTACATAGCGGGAGTTGGCAGTTCTTC.

This clone was recorded at least ten times. The chain has TRBV28 and TRBJ1-4; 8 nucleotides align to TRBD1. This CDR3 region has 17 residues. After removal of 5 bases from V and 4 bases from J, the junction contained 12 bases not matched to a gene. Germline V lookup: CDR1 MDHEN, CDR2 SYDVKM. The CDR3 reads CASSPIRSDRGNEKLFF. In nucleotides, the CDR3 is TGTGCCAGCAGTCCGATTAGATCAGACAGGGGTAATGAAAAACTGTTTTTT.

J is TRBJ2-7 and V is TRBV6-1, with a possible D match to TRBD1 (5 bases). Germline V gene data show CDR1 as MNHNS and CDR2 as SASEGT. The germline V and J ends were trimmed by 6 bases and 0 bases, with 9 bases remaining between them. The CDR3 is 13 amino acids. CDR3 amino acids: CASSTGRSYEQYF. The CDR3 nucleotides read TGTGCCAGCAGCACAGGACGCTCCTACGAGCAGTACTTC.

The genes are TRBV9 and TRBJ1-1; D gene ambiguous. The V gene lost 0 bases and the J gene lost 5 bases, with 8 bases spanning the gap. Germline values: CDR1 SGDLS, CDR2 YYNGEE. The length of the CDR3 is 13 residues. In DNA form, the CDR3 reads TGTGCCAGCAGCGTAGACGCGGGTACTGAAGCTTTCTTT. Its translation: CASSVDAGTEAFF. Complete variable domain (other parts from reference TRBV9 and TRBJ1-1): DSGVTQTPKHLITATGQRVTLRCSPRSGDLSVYWYQQSLDQGLQFLIQYYNGEERAKGNILERFSAQQFPDLHSELNLSSLELGDSALYFCASSVDAGTEAFFGQGTRLTVV.

The V call is TRBV5-1, the J call TRBJ2-7; a possible D gene is TRBD2 (6 bases). The CDR3 sequence is 15 residues long. Between the trimmed V and J ends, which lost 4 bases and 0 bases, there was a span of 14 bases. Germline CDR1 reads SGHRS; CDR2 reads YFSETQ. As DNA, the CDR3 is TGCGCCAGCAGCCCGGGACTCGAAAGCTCCTACGAGCAGTACTTC. Protein: CASSPGLESSYEQYF.

In this sample, this clone turned up a few times. The chain carries TRBV29-1 and TRBJ2-3; no reliable D call. The CDR3 is made up of 12 amino acids. Trimming took 3 bases from V and 0 from J, leaving 4 bases between them. Germline CDR1 is SQVTM and CDR2 is ANQGSEA. The CDR3 DNA sequence: TGCAGCGTTGACCCGAGCACAGATACGCAGTATTTT. Protein: CSVDPSTDTQYF.

CDR3 sequence: CASSASGTGADEQFF. The CDR3 DNA sequence: TGTGCCAGCAGTGCCTCCGGGACAGGGGCCGATGAGCAGTTCTTC. The chain links TRBV25-1 to TRBJ2-1; 10 bases line up with TRBD1. Trimming cost V 4 bases and J 8 bases; bases outside gene matches: 8. Germline-derived CDR1 and CDR2 are MGHDK and SYGVNS. There are 15 residues in the CDR3.

The chain combines TRBV13 with TRBJ1-1; the match to TRBD1 covers 9 bases. Looked up from germline, CDR1 is PRHDT and CDR2 is FYEKMQ (reference sequence). V shed 4 bases, J shed 5 bases, and the junction held 20 bases outside the gene matches. There are 19 residues in the CDR3. The CDR3 DNA reads TGTGCCAGCAGCTCAGCCGTAAGTGGAGAGACAGGGGGATATACTGAAGCTTTCTTT. Amino acid sequence: CASSSAVSGETGGYTEAFF.